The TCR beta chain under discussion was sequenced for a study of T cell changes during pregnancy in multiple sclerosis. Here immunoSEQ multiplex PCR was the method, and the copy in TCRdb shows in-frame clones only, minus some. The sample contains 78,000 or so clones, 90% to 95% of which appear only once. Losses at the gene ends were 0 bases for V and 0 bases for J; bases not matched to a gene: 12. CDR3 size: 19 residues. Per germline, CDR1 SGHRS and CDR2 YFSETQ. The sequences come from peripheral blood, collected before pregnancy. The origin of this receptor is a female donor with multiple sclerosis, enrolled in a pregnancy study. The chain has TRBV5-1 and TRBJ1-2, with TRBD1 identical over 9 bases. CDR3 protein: CASSLEFGTGFSPNYGYTF. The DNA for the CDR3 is TGCGCCAGCAGCTTGGAATTTGGGACAGGGTTTTCCCCTAACTATGGCTACACCTTC.